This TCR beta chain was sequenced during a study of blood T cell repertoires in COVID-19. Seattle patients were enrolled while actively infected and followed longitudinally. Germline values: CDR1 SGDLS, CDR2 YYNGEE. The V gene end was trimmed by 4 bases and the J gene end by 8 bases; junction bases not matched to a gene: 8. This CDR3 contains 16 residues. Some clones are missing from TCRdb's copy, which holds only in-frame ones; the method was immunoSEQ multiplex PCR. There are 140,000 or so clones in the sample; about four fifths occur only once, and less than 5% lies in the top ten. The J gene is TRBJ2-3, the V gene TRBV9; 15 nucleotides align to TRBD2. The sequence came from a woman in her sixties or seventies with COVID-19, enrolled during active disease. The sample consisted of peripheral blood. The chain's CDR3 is CASSPRTSGGARTQYF. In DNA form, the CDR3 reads TGTGCCAGCAGCCCCAGGACTAGCGGGGGGGCCCGTACGCAGTATTTT.